These T cell receptor beta chains were read from a single sample in a study of radiotherapy plus CTLA-4 blockade in lung cancer. Sequencing used immunoSEQ multiplex PCR; TCRdb keeps in-frame clones, though not all of them. The sample has about 38,000 clones, 70% to 75% seen once. The sequenced sample was peripheral blood, obtained from a patient treated with radiotherapy plus ipilimumab. These receptors were collected from a human donor with non-small cell lung cancer who had stable disease on radiotherapy plus ipilimumab. Both conserved end residues are trimmed from each CDR3.

>TRBJ2-2|TRBV5-4
ASSLEGGGMISNTGELF
>TRBJ1-2|TRBV27
ASSLSGVGLDYGYT
>TRBJ1-5|TRBV19
ASSIRARGGSNQPQH
>TRBJ1-5|TRBV7-9
ASSSGTGLYQPQH
>TRBJ1-2|TRBV18
ASSPPGQGNYGYT
>TRBJ2-3|TRBV11-2
ASSFRTAGTDTQY
>TRBJ2-1|TRBV7-9
ASSLVIGKAWNEQF
>TRBJ1-4|TRBV10-2
ASRRDGSTNEKLF
>TRBJ1-2|TRBV13
ASSAGPGGGYGYT
>TRBJ2-2|TRBV6-5
ASSATGSGELF
>TRBJ2-2|TRBV6-1
ATPGQGVYTGELF
>.|TRBV7-8
ASSLGSGGYEQY
>TRBJ1-4|TRBV5-1
ASRPGWGSEKLF
>TRBJ1-1|TRBV7-6
ASSSGGGAF
>TRBJ2-4|TRBV7-8
ASSLDGGTPTRNIQY
>TRBJ1-1|TRBV27
ASYSPLEGLGTEAF
>TRBJ1-1|TRBV11-2
ASSPFRGRVMNTEAF
>TRBJ1-4|TRBV9
ASSVALVGEKLF
>TRBJ2-5|TRBV29-1
SVVGQILAGVQETQY
>TRBJ2-6|TRBV5-4
ASSSRDSSSGANVLT
>TRBJ1-1|TRBV7-9
ASSPNGLEAF
>TRBJ1-2|TRBV6-1
ASQGADLANYGYT
>TRBJ1-2|TRBV7-5
VRSLRRTANYGYT
>TRBJ2-6|TRBV7-9
ASSLLGGTVGANVLT
>TRBJ1-2|TRBV30
AWTRELYGYT
>TRBJ2-1|TRBV9
ASHKTGAGNEQF
>TRBJ1-2|TRBV5-6
ASSLAGPQRSGYT
>TRBJ2-1|TRBV6-1
ASKGARNEQF
>TRBJ1-4|TRBV5-1
ASARAGEEKLF
>TRBJ1-4|TRBV19
VSQATNEKLF
>TRBJ2-1|TRBV2
ASRTPGLATTSSYNEQF
>TRBJ1-4|TRBV4-3
ASSQGRGQGLVEKLF
>TRBJ1-5|TRBV5-8
ASSSWSGSRSNQPQH
>TRBJ1-2|TRBV7-8
ASTEAPSRGGIEGYT
>TRBJ1-1|TRBV25-1
ASIQGGTEAF
>TRBJ1-2|TRBV7-3
ASSPHGGTGLVYGYT
>TRBJ2-1|TRBV2
ASSEALPGSSYNEQF
>TRBJ2-7|TRBV5-1
ASSLSTDSYEQY
>TRBJ1-3|TRBV6-1
ASRDRDRFRNTIY
>TRBJ1-2|TRBV7-3
ASSSNRQDLYGYT
>TRBJ1-5|TRBV27
ASRVRDFYSNQPQH
>TRBJ1-4|TRBV7-9
ASSLEGRSTKLF
>TRBJ1-6|TRBV2
ASSDSNSPLH
>TRBJ1-6|TRBV6-1
AAGGTYNSPLH
>TRBJ1-2|TRBV7-9
ASSLIYVS
>TRBJ2-2|TRBV30
AWTPNTGELF
>TRBJ1-4|TRBV10-3
AISESYYGTANEKLF
>TRBJ2-5|TRBV5-8
ASSTGTWGETQY
>TRBJ2-5|TRBV5-1
ASTSFQETQY
>TRBJ1-2|TRBV6-5
ASSYSGRGPGYT
>.|TRBV5-6
ASSLVGAGLVYEQY
>TRBJ2-3|TRBV28
ASSLFGTDTQY
>TRBJ2-1|TRBV10-3
AISEPQAHYNEQF